The text below deals with one TCR beta chain. Germline V gene data show CDR1 as SGHNT and CDR2 as YENEEA. V lost 2 bases to trimming and J lost 7 bases; unmatched junction nucleotides: 9. The CDR3 sequence is 15 residues long. Total RNA amounting to approximately 460 ng was the source from which TCR beta cDNA was made with a constant-region primer. ARM-PCR, slightly modified, supplied the TCR beta libraries through three nested multiplex PCR rounds. TRBV1-TRBV30 forward and Cbeta reverse primers drove the first two approximately 10-cycle rounds. TCRdb itself ran the multiplex PCR reads through MiXCR, one entry per CDR3 protein. The sample lists about 310,000 distinct CDR3 sequences; 50% to 75% were seen once. The record originates from a study of tumor-infiltrating lymphocytes in primary liver carcinoma. In addition to blood RNA drawn from unsorted whole blood, germline DNA was extracted.

The source material was peripheral blood. This rearrangement joins TRBV11-3 to TRBJ2-3, with 7 positions matching TRBD2. The sequence derives from a woman aged 25 to 39 with primary liver carcinoma and hepatitis B virus infection. The DNA of the CDR3 is TGTGCCAGCAGCTTAAACGACGCGGGAGTATATACGCAGTATTTT. This gives the protein CASSLNDAGVYTQYF.